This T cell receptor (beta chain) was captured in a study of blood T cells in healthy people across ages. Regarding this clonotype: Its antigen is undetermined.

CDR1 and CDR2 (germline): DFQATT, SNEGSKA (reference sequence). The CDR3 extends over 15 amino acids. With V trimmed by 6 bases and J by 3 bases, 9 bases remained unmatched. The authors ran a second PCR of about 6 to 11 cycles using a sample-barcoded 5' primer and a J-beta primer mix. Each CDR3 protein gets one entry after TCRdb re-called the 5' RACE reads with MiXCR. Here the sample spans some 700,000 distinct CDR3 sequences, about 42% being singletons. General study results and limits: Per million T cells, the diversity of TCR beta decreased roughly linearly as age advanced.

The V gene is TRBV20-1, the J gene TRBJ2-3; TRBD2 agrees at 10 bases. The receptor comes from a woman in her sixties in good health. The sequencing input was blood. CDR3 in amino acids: CSAAPSSGRTDTQYF. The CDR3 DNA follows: TGCAGTGCCGCCCCATCTAGCGGGAGAACAGATACGCAGTATTTT.